Here is one T cell receptor beta chain with its context. What it recognizes is unknown. The data were taken from a study of T cell clones after liver transplantation. Overall study: TCRbeta sequencing after a pre-transplant mixed lymphocyte reaction identified graft-donor-reactive clones, later tracked in post-transplant blood.

Looked up from germline, CDR1 is MNHEY and CDR2 is SVGAGI. The CDR3 consists of 12 residues. V lost 6 bases and J 0 bases, leaving 6 bases between the germline ends. Study-wide findings and caveats: Migration into the graft, not deletion, may explain lost graft donor-reactive T cells.

Profiled with immunoSEQ multiplex PCR; TCRdb holds only in-frame clones, not every one. The table lists roughly 100,000 clones, approximately 79% of them singletons. Material: CD4+ T cells from blood, obtained approximately 45 months after liver transplant. The J gene is TRBJ2-7, the V gene TRBV6-5; a weak D match, TRBD1 (5 bases). The TCR sequence derives from a human patient who received a liver transplant. Some T cells may possibly be graft donor cells. The CDR3 protein is CASRDISYEQYF. The DNA for the CDR3 is TGTGCCAGCAGGGACATCTCCTACGAGCAGTACTTC.